This paragraph reports one TCR beta chain. Within the sample, other DNA sequences also encode this same CDR3. The sample belongs to a study of blood T cell repertoires in COVID-19. The protocol was immunoSEQ multiplex PCR, while the TCRdb copy is restricted to in-frame clones and leaves out a portion. The table records about 140,000 clones, about three quarters of them present only once. Per the germline V gene, CDR1 is SQVTM and CDR2 is ANQGSEA. The CDR3 contains 14 residues. V was cut by 3 bases and J by 4 bases, with 15 bases left in between. The sequenced sample was peripheral blood. This chain joins TRBV29-1 and TRBJ1-2; tentatively, D is TRBD1 (5 bases). This receptor was obtained from a woman aged 45 to 65 with active or convalescent COVID-19. The CDR3 DNA follows: TGCAGCGTTGATCGTCGGGGGGAGAGCTATGGCTACACCTTC. It is translated as CSVDRRGESYGYTF.